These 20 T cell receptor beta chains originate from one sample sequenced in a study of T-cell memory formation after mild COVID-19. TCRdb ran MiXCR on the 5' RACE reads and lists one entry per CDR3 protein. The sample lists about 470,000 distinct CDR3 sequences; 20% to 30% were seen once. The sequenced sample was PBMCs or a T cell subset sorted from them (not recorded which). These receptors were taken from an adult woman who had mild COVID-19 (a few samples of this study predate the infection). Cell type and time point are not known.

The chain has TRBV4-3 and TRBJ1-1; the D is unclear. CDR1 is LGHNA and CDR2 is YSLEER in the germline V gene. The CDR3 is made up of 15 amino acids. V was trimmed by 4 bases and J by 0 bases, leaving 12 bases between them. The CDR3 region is CASSPVGDMNTEAFF. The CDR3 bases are TGCGCCAGCAGCCCAGTGGGAGACATGAACACTGAAGCTTTCTTT.

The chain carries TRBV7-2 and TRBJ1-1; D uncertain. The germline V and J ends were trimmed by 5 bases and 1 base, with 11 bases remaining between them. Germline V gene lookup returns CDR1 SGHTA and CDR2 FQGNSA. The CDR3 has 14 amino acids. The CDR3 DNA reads TGTGCCAGCAGCACCAGACGGGCGAACACTGAAGCTTTCTTT. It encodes CASSTRRANTEAFF.

The CDR3 nucleotides are TGTGCCAGCAGCTTGGGGACAGGACCACAAGAGACCCAGTACTTC. Its protein is CASSLGTGPQETQYF. The rearrangement joins TRBV7-9 to TRBJ2-5; 8 bases line up with TRBD1. Trimming removed 3 bases from V and 2 bases from J; junction bases left unmatched: 5. Germline CDR1 reads SEHNR; CDR2 reads FQNEAQ (reference sequence). This CDR3 has 15 residues.

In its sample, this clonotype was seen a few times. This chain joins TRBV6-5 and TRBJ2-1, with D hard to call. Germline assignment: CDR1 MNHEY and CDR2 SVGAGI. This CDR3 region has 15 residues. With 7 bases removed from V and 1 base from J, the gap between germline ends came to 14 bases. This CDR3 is CASTPSRGSYNEQFF. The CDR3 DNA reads TGTGCCAGCACCCCCTCGCGAGGATCCTACAATGAGCAGTTCTTC.

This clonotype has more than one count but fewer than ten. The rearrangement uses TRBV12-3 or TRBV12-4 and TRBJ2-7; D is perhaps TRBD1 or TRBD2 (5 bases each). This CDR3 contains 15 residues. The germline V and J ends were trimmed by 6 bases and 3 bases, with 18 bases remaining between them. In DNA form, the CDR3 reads TGTGCCAGCAGCCGTGGGACGATGCAAGGCTACGAGCAGTACTTC. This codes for CASSRGTMQGYEQYF.

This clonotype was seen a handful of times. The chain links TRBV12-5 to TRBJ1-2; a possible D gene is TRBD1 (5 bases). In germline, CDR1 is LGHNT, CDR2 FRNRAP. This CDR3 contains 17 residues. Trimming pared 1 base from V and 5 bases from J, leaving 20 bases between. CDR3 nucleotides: TGTGCTAGTGGTTTGGAGGGGAAGATAGGGTCGGGTTATGGCTACACCTTC. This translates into CASGLEGKIGSGYGYTF.

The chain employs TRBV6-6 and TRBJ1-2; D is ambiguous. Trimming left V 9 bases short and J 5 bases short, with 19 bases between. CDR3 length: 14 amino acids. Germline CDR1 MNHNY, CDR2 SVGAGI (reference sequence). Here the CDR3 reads CARLTGGSGYGYTF. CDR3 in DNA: TGTGCCAGATTGACGGGAGGGTCGGGGTATGGCTACACCTTC.

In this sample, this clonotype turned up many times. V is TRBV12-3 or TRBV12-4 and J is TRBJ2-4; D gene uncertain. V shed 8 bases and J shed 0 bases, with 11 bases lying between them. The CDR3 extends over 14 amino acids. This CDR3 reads CASSYVLAKNIQYF. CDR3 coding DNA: TGTGCCAGCTCTTACGTACTAGCCAAAAACATTCAGTACTTC.

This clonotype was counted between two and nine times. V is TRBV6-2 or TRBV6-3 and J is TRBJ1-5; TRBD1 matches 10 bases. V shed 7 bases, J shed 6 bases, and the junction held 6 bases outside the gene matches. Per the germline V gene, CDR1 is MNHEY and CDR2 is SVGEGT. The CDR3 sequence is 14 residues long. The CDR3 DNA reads TGTGCCAGCAAAGAAGACAGGGGGCCTCAGCCCCAGCATTTT. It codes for CASKEDRGPQPQHF.

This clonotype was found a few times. The chain's CDR3 is CASSVSGGITYEQYF. The CDR3 DNA sequence: TGTGCCAGCAGCGTCAGCGGGGGGATTACCTACGAGCAGTACTTC. The chain employs TRBV9 and TRBJ2-7; 9 bases fit TRBD2. This CDR3 has 15 amino acids. V was pared by 2 bases and J by 2 bases, with 5 bases of the junction left unmatched. Germline V gene data show CDR1 as SGDLS and CDR2 as YYNGEE.

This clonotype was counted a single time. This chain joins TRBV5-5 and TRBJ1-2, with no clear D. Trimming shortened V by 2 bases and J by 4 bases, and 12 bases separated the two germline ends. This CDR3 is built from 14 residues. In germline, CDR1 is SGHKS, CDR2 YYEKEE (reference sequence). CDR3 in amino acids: CASSFLLETYGYTF. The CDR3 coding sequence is TGTGCCAGCAGCTTTTTGTTAGAGACCTATGGCTACACCTTC.

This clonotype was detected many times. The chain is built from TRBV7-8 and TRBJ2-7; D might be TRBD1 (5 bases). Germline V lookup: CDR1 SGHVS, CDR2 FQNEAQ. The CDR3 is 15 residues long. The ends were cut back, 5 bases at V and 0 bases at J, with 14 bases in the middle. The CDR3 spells CASSLGVYLSYEQYF. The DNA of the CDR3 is TGTGCCAGCAGCCTAGGGGTTTACCTCTCCTACGAGCAGTACTTC.

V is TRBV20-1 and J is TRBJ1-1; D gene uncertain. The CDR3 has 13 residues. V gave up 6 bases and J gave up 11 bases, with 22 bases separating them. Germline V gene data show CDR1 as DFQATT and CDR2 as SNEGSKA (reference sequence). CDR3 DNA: TGCAGTGCCCACGCCCCCCCACAGCCTCAGGCTTTCTTT. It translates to CSAHAPPQPQAFF.

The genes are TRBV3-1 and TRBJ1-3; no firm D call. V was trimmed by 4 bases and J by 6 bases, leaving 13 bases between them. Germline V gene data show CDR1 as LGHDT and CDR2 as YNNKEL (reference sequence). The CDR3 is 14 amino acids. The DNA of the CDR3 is TGTGCCAGCAGCCGGATTCACAGCGCAAACACCATATATTTT. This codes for CASSRIHSANTIYF.

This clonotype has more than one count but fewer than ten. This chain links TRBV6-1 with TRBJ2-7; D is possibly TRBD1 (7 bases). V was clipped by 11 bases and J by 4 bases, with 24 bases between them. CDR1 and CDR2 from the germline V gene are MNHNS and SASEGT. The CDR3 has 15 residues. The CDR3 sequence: CAGSPVEGAKYEQYF. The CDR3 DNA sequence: TGTGCCGGCTCCCCCGTGGAGGGGGCCAAATACGAGCAGTACTTC.

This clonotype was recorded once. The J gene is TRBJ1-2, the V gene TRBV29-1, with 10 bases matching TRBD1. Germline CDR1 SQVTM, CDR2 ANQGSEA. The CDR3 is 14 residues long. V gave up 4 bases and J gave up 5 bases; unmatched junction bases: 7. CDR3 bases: TGCAGCGTTGGCGACAGGGGGCGGCTGTATGGCTACACCTTC. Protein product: CSVGDRGRLYGYTF. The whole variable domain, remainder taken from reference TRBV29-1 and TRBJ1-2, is SAVISQKPSRDICQRGTSLTIQCQVDSQVTMMFWYRQQPGQSLTLIATANQGSEATYESGFVIDKFPISRPNLTFSTLTVSNMSPEDSSIYLCSVGDRGRLYGYTFGSGTRLTVV.

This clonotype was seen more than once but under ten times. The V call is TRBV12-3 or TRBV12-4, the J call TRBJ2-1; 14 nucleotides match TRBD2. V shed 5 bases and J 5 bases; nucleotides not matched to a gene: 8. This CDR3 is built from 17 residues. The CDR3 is CASSIAWGLAGDNEQFF. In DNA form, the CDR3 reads TGTGCCAGCAGTATCGCCTGGGGACTAGCGGGAGACAATGAGCAGTTCTTC.

The CDR3 sequence is CASSLNRGDNEQFF. For the CDR3, the DNA is TGTGCCAGCAGCTTGAACCGGGGAGACAATGAGCAGTTCTTC. The gene calls are TRBV7-3 and TRBJ2-1; a possible D gene is TRBD2 (5 bases). The CDR3 has 14 residues. Trimming stripped 3 bases from V and 5 bases from J, with 11 bases between. Germline-derived CDR1 and CDR2 are SGHTA and FQGTGA.

Here the CDR3 DNA reads TGCAGTGCTAGGGGAGGTAACACCGGGGAGCTGTTTTTT. Protein product: CSARGGNTGELFF. This sequence joins TRBV20-1 and TRBJ2-2, with a possible D match to TRBD2 (6 bases). Trimming shortened V by 3 bases and J by 2 bases, and 7 bases separated the two germline ends. The germline CDR1 and CDR2 sequences are DFQATT and SNEGSKA (reference sequence). This CDR3 has 13 residues.

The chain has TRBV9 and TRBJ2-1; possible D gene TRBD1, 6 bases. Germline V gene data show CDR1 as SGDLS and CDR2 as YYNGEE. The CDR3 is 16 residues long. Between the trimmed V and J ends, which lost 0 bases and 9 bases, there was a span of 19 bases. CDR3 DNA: TGTGCCAGCAGCGTAGCTGGGCAAGGGGGTTGGGGTGAGCAGTTCTTC. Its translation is CASSVAGQGGWGEQFF.